This is a list of T cell receptor beta chains from one sample in a study of T cell repertoires in cytomegalovirus infection. Each CDR3 protein is one row after TCRdb ran MiXCR on the reads. The sample holds 600,000 to 800,000 distinct CDR3 sequences, approximately 25% seen once. What was sequenced was CD8+ T cells from PBMCs. The receptors originated from a human donor in good health (CMV status not recorded). Some clones in this sample may be carry-over from other donors' samples. CDR3s include the opening cysteine and the closing phenylalanine or tryptophan. A D gene is named only where the DNA matches it firmly. Size tells how often a clone was seen (once, few, many) or the class of an expanded clone, and some rows leave it out.

clone_size: many; v_call: TRBV2; d_call: NA; j_call: TRBJ2-2; cdr3_nt: TGTGCCAGCAGGGACCACAACACCGGGGAGCTGTTTTTT; cdr3_aa: CASRDHNTGELFF
clone_size: many; v_call: TRBV7-6; d_call: NA; j_call: TRBJ2-1; cdr3_nt: TGTGCCAGCAGTGGGGGACTCCCCGTGGATGAGCAGTTCTTC; cdr3_aa: CASSGGLPVDEQFF
clone_size: NA; v_call: TRBV12-5; d_call: NA; j_call: TRBJ2-7; cdr3_nt: TGTGCTAGTGGTTTGGACGGGGGGCACTACGAGCAGTACTTC; cdr3_aa: CASGLDGGHYEQYF
clone_size: few; v_call: TRBV5-1; d_call: TRBD1; j_call: TRBJ2-7; cdr3_nt: TGCGCCAGCAGCTTGGGGAGGGACAGGGGACTCTACGAGCAGTACTTC; cdr3_aa: CASSLGRDRGLYEQYF
clone_size: NA; v_call: TRBV29-1; d_call: NA; j_call: TRBJ1-2; cdr3_nt: TGCAGCGTTGAAGATCTTGGGCAGCAGCACTATGGCTACACCTTC; cdr3_aa: CSVEDLGQQHYGYTF
clone_size: many; v_call: TRBV7-2; d_call: NA; j_call: TRBJ1-3; cdr3_nt: TGTGCCAGCAGCAACAGAAACACCATATATTTT; cdr3_aa: CASSNRNTIYF
clone_size: NA; v_call: TRBV7-9; d_call: TRBD2; j_call: TRBJ2-5; cdr3_nt: TGTGCCAGCAACGTCGGGGGGGGACTCCAAGAGACCCAGTACTTC; cdr3_aa: CASNVGGGLQETQYF
clone_size: few; v_call: TRBV29-1; d_call: TRBD2; j_call: TRBJ2-1; cdr3_nt: TGCAGCGTTGAAGGTCGGGGACGGGGGGGTTCCTACAATGAGCAGTTCTTC; cdr3_aa: CSVEGRGRGGSYNEQFF
clone_size: NA; v_call: TRBV29-1; d_call: NA; j_call: TRBJ1-2; cdr3_nt: TGCAGCGTTGAAGATGCAGGGATAGGCTATGGCTACACCTTC; cdr3_aa: CSVEDAGIGYGYTF
clone_size: many; v_call: TRBV20-1; d_call: NA; j_call: TRBJ2-1; cdr3_nt: TGCAGTGCTAGTGCCACAGGGCGCGGATCCTACAATGAGCAGTTCTTC; cdr3_aa: CSASATGRGSYNEQFF
clone_size: NA; v_call: TRBV7-2; d_call: NA; j_call: TRBJ2-5; cdr3_nt: TGTGCCAGCAGCTTAGCGGCTCTAGGGGAATACCAAGAGACCCAGTACTTC; cdr3_aa: CASSLAALGEYQETQYF
clone_size: many; v_call: TRBV5-4; d_call: NA; j_call: TRBJ2-1; cdr3_nt: TGTGCCAGCAGCTTGAAAGGGTGGGTTGAGCAGTTCTTC; cdr3_aa: CASSLKGWVEQFF
clone_size: few; v_call: TRBV4-1; d_call: NA; j_call: TRBJ2-1; cdr3_nt: TGCGCCAGCAGCCAAGGGGATAACTCCTACAATGAGCAGTTCTTC; cdr3_aa: CASSQGDNSYNEQFF
clone_size: NA; v_call: TRBV30; d_call: NA; j_call: TRBJ2-1; cdr3_nt: TGTGCCTGGAGTGTACTGGGCCCACGTGAGCAGTTCTTC; cdr3_aa: CAWSVLGPREQFF
clone_size: once; v_call: TRBV9; d_call: NA; j_call: TRBJ2-1; cdr3_nt: TGTGCCAGCAGCCGCGGGCCGAATGAGCAGTTCTTC; cdr3_aa: CASSRGPNEQFF
clone_size: few; v_call: TRBV9; d_call: NA; j_call: TRBJ1-1; cdr3_nt: TGTGCCAGCAGCCCGCCGGGGAGGGGTATGAACACTGAAGCTTTCTTT; cdr3_aa: CASSPPGRGMNTEAFF
clone_size: many; v_call: TRBV12-3/TRBV12-4; d_call: NA; j_call: TRBJ1-2; cdr3_nt: TGTGCCAGCAGTTTAGATCCGGTCTTAATTGCTGGCTACACCTTC; cdr3_aa: CASSLDPVLIAGYTF
clone_size: few; v_call: TRBV20-1; d_call: TRBD1; j_call: TRBJ1-2; cdr3_nt: TGCAGTGCTGACAGGGAAGGCTACACCTTC; cdr3_aa: CSADREGYTF
clone_size: few; v_call: TRBV20-1; d_call: NA; j_call: TRBJ2-1; cdr3_nt: TGCAGTGCGGAGGGGTTCGCCTACAATGAGCAGTTCTTC; cdr3_aa: CSAEGFAYNEQFF
clone_size: many; v_call: TRBV7-2; d_call: TRBD1; j_call: TRBJ1-2; cdr3_nt: TGTGCCAGCAGCTTAGCAGGGACAGGGGCTGTCTATGGCTACACCTTC; cdr3_aa: CASSLAGTGAVYGYTF
clone_size: many; v_call: TRBV6-2/TRBV6-3; d_call: NA; j_call: TRBJ2-1; cdr3_nt: TGTGCCAGCAGTTACTCGAGTGTTCCCTCCTACAATGAGCAGTTCTTC; cdr3_aa: CASSYSSVPSYNEQFF
clone_size: NA; v_call: TRBV4-1; d_call: NA; j_call: TRBJ1-4; cdr3_nt: TGCGCCAGCAGCCCTTGGGGATCGGGAGGTGAAAAACTGTTTTTT; cdr3_aa: CASSPWGSGGEKLFF
clone_size: many; v_call: TRBV6-1; d_call: NA; j_call: TRBJ2-6; cdr3_nt: TGTGCCAGCAGTTATTTCGGGGCAGGAGAAGGGGGGGCCAACGTCCTGACTTTC; cdr3_aa: CASSYFGAGEGGANVLTF
clone_size: NA; v_call: TRBV7-9; d_call: TRBD1; j_call: TRBJ2-3; cdr3_nt: TGTGCCAGCAGCTTGTTTGGGGACAGGAGCACAGATATGCAGTATTTT; cdr3_aa: CASSLFGDRSTDMQYF
clone_size: NA; v_call: TRBV4-3; d_call: NA; j_call: TRBJ1-4; cdr3_nt: TGCGCCAGCAGCCAAGAGAATGAAAAACTGTTTTTT; cdr3_aa: CASSQENEKLFF
clone_size: many; v_call: TRBV5-6; d_call: TRBD1; j_call: TRBJ1-1; cdr3_nt: TGTGCCAGCAGCACCTACAGGGGATCAGAAGCTTTCTTT; cdr3_aa: CASSTYRGSEAFF
clone_size: many; v_call: TRBV7-2; d_call: TRBD1; j_call: TRBJ2-1; cdr3_nt: TGTGCCAGCAGCCCAGAGACAGGGCTACGCTCCTACAATGAGCAGTTCTTC; cdr3_aa: CASSPETGLRSYNEQFF
clone_size: many; v_call: TRBV7-2; d_call: TRBD1; j_call: TRBJ1-5; cdr3_nt: TGTGCCAGCAGCCCTATGACAGGGGGCGACCAGCCCCAGCATTTT; cdr3_aa: CASSPMTGGDQPQHF
clone_size: NA; v_call: TRBV27; d_call: NA; j_call: TRBJ2-5; cdr3_nt: TGTGCCAGCAGTGCCTCCGGGACCAGGTCTGAGACCCAGTACTTC; cdr3_aa: CASSASGTRSETQYF
clone_size: few; v_call: TRBV4-3; d_call: TRBD2; j_call: TRBJ2-1; cdr3_nt: TGCGCCAGCAGTCCCCAGAGACTAGCGGGGGGCGGGCGTGAGCAGTTCTTC; cdr3_aa: CASSPQRLAGGGREQFF
clone_size: many; v_call: TRBV6-4; d_call: NA; j_call: TRBJ1-5; cdr3_nt: TGTGCCAGCAGTGATGACTCCGGGAGCAATCAGCCCCAGCATTTT; cdr3_aa: CASSDDSGSNQPQHF
clone_size: many; v_call: TRBV7-2; d_call: NA; j_call: TRBJ2-3; cdr3_nt: TGTGCCAGCAGCTCCCTTTTGAAGGGCCATCGTTACACAGATACGCAGTATTTT; cdr3_aa: CASSSLLKGHRYTDTQYF
clone_size: many; v_call: TRBV6-2/TRBV6-3; d_call: NA; j_call: TRBJ2-1; cdr3_nt: TGTGCCAGCAATTTCGGTGGAGAGCAGTTCTTC; cdr3_aa: CASNFGGEQFF
clone_size: many; v_call: TRBV7-2; d_call: TRBD2; j_call: TRBJ2-1; cdr3_nt: TGTGCCAGCAGCTTAGGGACTAGCGGAGACGAGCAGTTCTTC; cdr3_aa: CASSLGTSGDEQFF
clone_size: many; v_call: TRBV7-9; d_call: TRBD1; j_call: TRBJ2-4; cdr3_nt: TGTGCCAGCAGCACCGGGACAGGACAGTACTTC; cdr3_aa: CASSTGTGQYF
clone_size: NA; v_call: TRBV25-1; d_call: NA; j_call: TRBJ1-2; cdr3_nt: TGTGCCAGCAGTGCTTGGGGGTTCTATGGCTACACCTTC; cdr3_aa: CASSAWGFYGYTF
clone_size: NA; v_call: TRBV6-5; d_call: TRBD2; j_call: TRBJ2-7; cdr3_nt: TGTGCCAGCAGCTATAGACTAGCCAGTGGCTACGAGCAGTACTTC; cdr3_aa: CASSYRLASGYEQYF
clone_size: NA; v_call: TRBV7-2; d_call: TRBD1; j_call: TRBJ1-4; cdr3_nt: TGTGCCAGCAGCAAGGACAGGGGGCGCGGGGAAAAACTGTTTTTT; cdr3_aa: CASSKDRGRGEKLFF
clone_size: NA; v_call: TRBV7-8; d_call: TRBD1; j_call: TRBJ2-7; cdr3_nt: TGTGCCAGCAGCACAGGGGGCGAGCAGTACTTC; cdr3_aa: CASSTGGEQYF
clone_size: many; v_call: TRBV7-9; d_call: NA; j_call: TRBJ1-2; cdr3_nt: TGTGCCAGCAGCTTACCCAATACGGAGGGGATCCATGGCTACACCTTC; cdr3_aa: CASSLPNTEGIHGYTF
clone_size: NA; v_call: TRBV25-1; d_call: NA; j_call: TRBJ1-5; cdr3_nt: TGTGCCAGCAGTGATTGGGGTAGCAATCAGCCCCAGCATTTT; cdr3_aa: CASSDWGSNQPQHF
clone_size: once; v_call: TRBV28; d_call: TRBD2; j_call: TRBJ2-5; cdr3_nt: TGTGCCAGCACCCTGGGACTAGCGGGGAGCCGGGAGACCCAGTACTTC; cdr3_aa: CASTLGLAGSRETQYF
clone_size: NA; v_call: TRBV12-3/TRBV12-4; d_call: TRBD1; j_call: TRBJ2-3; cdr3_nt: TGTGCCAGCAGTTCTCGGGACAGGGTAATCACAGATACGCAGTATTTT; cdr3_aa: CASSSRDRVITDTQYF
clone_size: NA; v_call: TRBV7-9; d_call: TRBD1; j_call: TRBJ2-1; cdr3_nt: TGTGCCAGCAGCCCCAGTGGCAGGGGGCTCGGGGATGAGCAGTTCTTC; cdr3_aa: CASSPSGRGLGDEQFF
clone_size: many; v_call: TRBV7-2; d_call: NA; j_call: TRBJ2-4; cdr3_nt: TGTGCCAGCAGTTTGATCGGGCCTTGGGACATTCAGTACTTC; cdr3_aa: CASSLIGPWDIQYF
clone_size: few; v_call: TRBV6-1; d_call: NA; j_call: TRBJ1-1; cdr3_nt: TGTGCCAGCAGACCCACAGGCCAGAACACTGAAGCTTTCTTT; cdr3_aa: CASRPTGQNTEAFF
clone_size: NA; v_call: TRBV10-3; d_call: TRBD2; j_call: TRBJ2-5; cdr3_nt: TGTGCCATCAGTCCCGGGACTAGCGGGTTGGAGACCCAGTACTTC; cdr3_aa: CAISPGTSGLETQYF
clone_size: NA; v_call: TRBV4-1; d_call: NA; j_call: TRBJ1-1; cdr3_nt: TGCGCCAGCAGCCAATCTAGGGTGACGGGGAACACTGAAGCTTTCTTT; cdr3_aa: CASSQSRVTGNTEAFF
clone_size: NA; v_call: TRBV20-1; d_call: NA; j_call: TRBJ1-2; cdr3_nt: TGCAGTGCTAGATCAGAGGGGGGCGCGTTTGGCTACACCTTC; cdr3_aa: CSARSEGGAFGYTF
clone_size: NA; v_call: TRBV7-9; d_call: NA; j_call: TRBJ1-1; cdr3_nt: TGTGCCAGCAGCCTTCGGGACGGCGTGAACACTGAAGCTTTCTTT; cdr3_aa: CASSLRDGVNTEAFF
clone_size: many; v_call: TRBV7-9; d_call: NA; j_call: TRBJ1-1; cdr3_nt: TGTGCCAGCAGCTCCGGGGACATTTCCGTAGCTTTCTTT; cdr3_aa: CASSSGDISVAFF
clone_size: NA; v_call: TRBV29-1; d_call: NA; j_call: TRBJ2-3; cdr3_nt: TGCAGCGTTGTGGACAGTAGCTTCACAGATACGCAGTATTTT; cdr3_aa: CSVVDSSFTDTQYF
clone_size: NA; v_call: TRBV29-1; d_call: TRBD2; j_call: TRBJ2-1; cdr3_nt: TGCAGCGTTGGGGGGGGAACCTACAATGAGCAGTTCTTC; cdr3_aa: CSVGGGTYNEQFF
clone_size: NA; v_call: TRBV5-6; d_call: NA; j_call: TRBJ2-6; cdr3_nt: TGTGCCAGCAGCTTGGCCCGAGGGGGGGACCCTCTCTCTGGGGCCAACGTCCTGACTTTC; cdr3_aa: CASSLARGGDPLSGANVLTF
clone_size: NA; v_call: TRBV29-1; d_call: TRBD1; j_call: TRBJ2-1; cdr3_nt: TGCAGCGTTGAAGGGGGACAGGGTACGGGCAATGAGCAGTTCTTC; cdr3_aa: CSVEGGQGTGNEQFF
clone_size: NA; v_call: TRBV20-1; d_call: TRBD1; j_call: TRBJ2-3; cdr3_nt: TGCAGTGCTAGATGGACAGGGCCGAGCACAGATACGCAGTATTTT; cdr3_aa: CSARWTGPSTDTQYF
clone_size: many; v_call: TRBV15; d_call: NA; j_call: TRBJ1-1; cdr3_nt: TGTGCCACCAGCAGAGGCCACACTGAAGCTTTCTTT; cdr3_aa: CATSRGHTEAFF